This passage covers 2 T cell receptor beta chains from one sample sequenced in a study of CXCR3-negative and CXCR3-positive naive CD8 T cells. UMI labels and 5' RACE were used to prepare the TRB cDNA libraries. TCRdb reprocessed the 5' RACE reads and stores each CDR3 protein as one record, lacking DNA. The ten most abundant clones cover roughly 1.8% of a sample with 70,000 to 100,000 distinct CDR3 sequences. The specimen was naive CXCR3- CD8+ T cells from blood. Subset described: CD45RO-CCR7+CD27+CD95- naive CD8+ T cells lacking CXCR3 (TNR3-). The receptor set was obtained from a human donor in good health. Some clones in this sample may be carry-over from other donors' samples.

The rearrangement uses TRBV27 and TRBJ1-2; TCRdb outputs TRBD1, but without DNA this stays unchecked. Germline V lookup: CDR1 MNHEY, CDR2 SMNVEV (reference sequence). CDR3 size: 15 residues. The CDR3 loop reads CASSLPGQANYGYTF.

The chain links TRBV11-2 to TRBJ2-7; the TCRdb call, TRBD1, lacks DNA for checking. Germline assignment: CDR1 SGHAT and CDR2 FQNNGV. The CDR3 runs 14 residues. CDR3 sequence: CASSLGGIHYEQYF.